What follows are 2 T cell receptor beta chains derived from one specimen sequenced in a study of blood T cells in healthy people across ages. Then a second PCR, running about 6 to 12 cycles, was carried out with a sample-barcoded 5' primer and a J-beta primer mix. TCRdb reprocessed the 5' RACE reads via MiXCR and lists one record per CDR3 protein. The table shows over a million distinct CDR3 sequences, with 45% occurring only once. The specimen was blood. These receptor sequences come from a woman aged 60-70 years in good health.

The J gene is TRBJ1-4, the V gene TRBV12-3 or TRBV12-4; 7 bases are shared with TRBD1. V dropped 6 bases and J dropped 8; count of bases not matched to a gene: 9. The CDR3 is made up of 14 amino acids. The CDR3 nucleotides read TGTGCCAGCAGACCAACAGGGGCTAGGGAAAAACTGTTTTTT. Protein: CASRPTGAREKLFF.

This chain uses TRBV24-1 with TRBJ2-7; D may correspond to TRBD1 or TRBD2 (5 bases each). Trimming stripped 4 bases from V and 9 bases from J, with 15 bases between. Germline V CDR1 and CDR2: KGHDR, SFDVKD. CDR3 length: 13 amino acids. Here the CDR3 DNA reads TGTGCCACCAGTGACCGACGAGGGGATGGGCAGTACTTC. Residues: CATSDRRGDGQYF.